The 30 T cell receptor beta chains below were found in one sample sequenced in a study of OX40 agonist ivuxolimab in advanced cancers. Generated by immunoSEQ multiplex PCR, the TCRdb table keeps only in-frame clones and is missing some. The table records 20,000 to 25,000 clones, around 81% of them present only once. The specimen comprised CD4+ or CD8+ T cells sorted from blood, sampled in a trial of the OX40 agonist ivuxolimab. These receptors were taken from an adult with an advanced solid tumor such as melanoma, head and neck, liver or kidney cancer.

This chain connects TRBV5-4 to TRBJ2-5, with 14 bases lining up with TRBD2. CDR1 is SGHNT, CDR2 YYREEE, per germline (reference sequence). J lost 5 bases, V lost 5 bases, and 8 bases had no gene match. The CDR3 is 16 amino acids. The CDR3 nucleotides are TGTGCCAGCAGACAGACTAGCGGGAGGGCCCAGGAGACCCAGTACTTC. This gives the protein CASRQTSGRAQETQYF.

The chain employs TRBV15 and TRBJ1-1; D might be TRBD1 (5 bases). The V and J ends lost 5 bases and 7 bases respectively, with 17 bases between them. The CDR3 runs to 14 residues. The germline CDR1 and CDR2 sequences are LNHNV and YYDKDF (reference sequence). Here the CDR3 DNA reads TGTGCCACCAGCCGCAGCGGGGGTATTGATGAAGCTTTCTTT. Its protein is CATSRSGGIDEAFF.

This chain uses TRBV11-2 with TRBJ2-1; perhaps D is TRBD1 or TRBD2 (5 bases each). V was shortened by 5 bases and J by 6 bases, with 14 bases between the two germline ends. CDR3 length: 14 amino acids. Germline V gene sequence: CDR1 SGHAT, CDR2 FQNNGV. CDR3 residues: CASSAGTGPNEQFF. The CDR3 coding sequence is TGTGCCAGCAGCGCCGGGACGGGTCCCAATGAGCAGTTCTTC.

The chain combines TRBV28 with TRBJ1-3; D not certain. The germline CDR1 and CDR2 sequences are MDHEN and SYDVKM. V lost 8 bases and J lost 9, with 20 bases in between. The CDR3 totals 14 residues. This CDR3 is CASGRAPVISTIYF. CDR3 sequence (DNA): TGTGCCAGCGGAAGGGCTCCCGTGATAAGCACCATATATTTT. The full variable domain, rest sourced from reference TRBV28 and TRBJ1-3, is DVKVTQSSRYLVKRTGEKVFLECVQDMDHENMFWYRQDPGLGLRLIYFSYDVKMKEKGDIPEGYSVSREKKERFSLILESASTNQTSMYLCASGRAPVISTIYFGEGSWLTVV.

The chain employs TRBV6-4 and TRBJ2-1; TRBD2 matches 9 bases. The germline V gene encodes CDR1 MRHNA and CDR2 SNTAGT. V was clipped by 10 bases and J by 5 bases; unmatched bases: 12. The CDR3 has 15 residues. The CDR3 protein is CATSPGAGGHNEQFF. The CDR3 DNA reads TGTGCCACCTCCCCTGGGGCGGGGGGGCACAATGAGCAGTTCTTC.

The CDR3 reads CASSLVGTTKNIQYF. The DNA for the CDR3 is TGTGCCAGCAGTTTGGTAGGGACTACCAAAAACATTCAGTACTTC. The rearrangement links TRBV28 to TRBJ2-4; 7 positions match TRBD2. The CDR3 spans 15 residues. The J segment lost 2 bases and the V segment lost 3 bases, leaving 4 bases of the junction unmatched. Germline V gene lookup returns CDR1 MDHEN and CDR2 SYDVKM.

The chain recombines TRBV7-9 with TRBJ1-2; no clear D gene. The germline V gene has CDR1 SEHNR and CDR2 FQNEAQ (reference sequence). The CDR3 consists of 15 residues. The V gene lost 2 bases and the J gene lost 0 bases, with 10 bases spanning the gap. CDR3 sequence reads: CASSLMEFPNYGYTF. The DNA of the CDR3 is TGTGCCAGCAGCTTAATGGAGTTCCCTAACTATGGCTACACCTTC.

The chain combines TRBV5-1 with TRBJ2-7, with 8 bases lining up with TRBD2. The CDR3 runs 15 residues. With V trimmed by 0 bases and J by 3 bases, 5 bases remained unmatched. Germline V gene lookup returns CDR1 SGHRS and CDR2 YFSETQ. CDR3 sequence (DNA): TGCGCCAGCAGCTTGGATGGAGCGGGAGACTACGAGCAGTACTTC. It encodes CASSLDGAGDYEQYF.

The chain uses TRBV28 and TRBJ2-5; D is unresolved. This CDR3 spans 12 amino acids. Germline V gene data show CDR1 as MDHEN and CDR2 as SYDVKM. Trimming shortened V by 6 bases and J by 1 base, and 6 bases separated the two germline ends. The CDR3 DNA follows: TGTGCCAGCAGACAGATCCAAGAGACCCAGTACTTC. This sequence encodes CASRQIQETQYF.

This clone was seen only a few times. CDR3 coding DNA: TGTGCCAGTAGTATGTCAGCAACTTTCTTT. Translating gives CASSMSATFF. J is TRBJ1-1 and V is TRBV19; D not certain. This CDR3 has 10 amino acids. Trimming stripped 3 bases from V and 12 bases from J, with 8 bases between. Germline V gene sequence: CDR1 LNHDA, CDR2 SQIVND (reference sequence).

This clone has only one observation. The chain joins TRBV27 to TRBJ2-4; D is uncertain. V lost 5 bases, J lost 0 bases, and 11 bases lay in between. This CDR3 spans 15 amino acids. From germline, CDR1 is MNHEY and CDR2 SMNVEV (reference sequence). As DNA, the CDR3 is TGTGCCAGCAGTGCTAAGGATCTAGCCAAAAACATTCAGTACTTC. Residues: CASSAKDLAKNIQYF.

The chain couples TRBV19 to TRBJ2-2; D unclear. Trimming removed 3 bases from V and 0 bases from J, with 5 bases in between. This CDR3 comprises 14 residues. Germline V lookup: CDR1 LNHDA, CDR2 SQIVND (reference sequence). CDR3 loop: CASSMTTNTGELFF. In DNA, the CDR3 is TGTGCCAGTAGTATGACAACGAACACCGGGGAGCTGTTTTTT.

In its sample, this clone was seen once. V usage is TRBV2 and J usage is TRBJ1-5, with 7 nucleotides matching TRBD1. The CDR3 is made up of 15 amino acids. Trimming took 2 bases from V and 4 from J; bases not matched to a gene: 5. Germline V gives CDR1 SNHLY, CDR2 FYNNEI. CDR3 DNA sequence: TGTGCCAGCAGTGAATGGGGGACAGATAATCAGCCCCAGCATTTT. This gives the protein CASSEWGTDNQPQHF.

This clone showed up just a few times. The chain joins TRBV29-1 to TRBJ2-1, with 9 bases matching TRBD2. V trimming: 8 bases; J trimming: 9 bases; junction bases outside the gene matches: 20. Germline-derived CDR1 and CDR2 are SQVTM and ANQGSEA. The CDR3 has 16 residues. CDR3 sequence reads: CSLRPPERGDQGEQFF. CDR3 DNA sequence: TGCAGCCTCCGGCCTCCCGAGCGGGGGGACCAGGGTGAGCAGTTCTTC.

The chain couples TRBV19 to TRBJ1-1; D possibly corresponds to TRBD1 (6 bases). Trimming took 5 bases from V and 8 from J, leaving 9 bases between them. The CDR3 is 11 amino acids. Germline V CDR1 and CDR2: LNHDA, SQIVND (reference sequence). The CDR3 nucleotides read TGTGCCAGTAGTTTCGGACAGGAAGCTTTCTTT. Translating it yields CASSFGQEAFF.

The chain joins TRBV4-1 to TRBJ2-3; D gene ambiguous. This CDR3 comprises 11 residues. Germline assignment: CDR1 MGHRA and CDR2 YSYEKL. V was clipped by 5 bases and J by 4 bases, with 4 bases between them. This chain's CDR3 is CASSTPDTQYF. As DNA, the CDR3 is TGCGCCAGCAGCACGCCAGATACGCAGTATTTT.

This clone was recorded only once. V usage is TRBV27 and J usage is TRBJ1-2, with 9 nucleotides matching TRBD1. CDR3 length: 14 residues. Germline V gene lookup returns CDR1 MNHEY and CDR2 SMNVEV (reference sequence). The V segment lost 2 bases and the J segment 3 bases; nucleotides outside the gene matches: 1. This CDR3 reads CASSLGQGHYGYTF. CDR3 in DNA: TGTGCCAGCAGTTTAGGACAGGGGCACTATGGCTACACCTTC.

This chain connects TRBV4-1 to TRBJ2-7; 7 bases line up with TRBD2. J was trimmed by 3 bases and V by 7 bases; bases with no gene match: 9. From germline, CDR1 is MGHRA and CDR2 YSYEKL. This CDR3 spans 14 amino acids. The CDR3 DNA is TGCGCCAGCAAGCCAGGGCTAGCGGACTACGAGCAGTACTTC. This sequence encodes CASKPGLADYEQYF.

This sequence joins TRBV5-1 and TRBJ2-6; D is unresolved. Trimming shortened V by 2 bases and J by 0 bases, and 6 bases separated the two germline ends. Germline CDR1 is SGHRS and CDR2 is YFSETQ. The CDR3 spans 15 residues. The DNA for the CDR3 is TGCGCCAGCAGCTTCGGGCCCTCTGGGGCCAACGTCCTGACTTTC. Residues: CASSFGPSGANVLTF.

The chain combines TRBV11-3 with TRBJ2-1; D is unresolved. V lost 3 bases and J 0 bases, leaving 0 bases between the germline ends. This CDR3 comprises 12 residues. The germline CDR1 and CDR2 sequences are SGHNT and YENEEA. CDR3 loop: CASSFSYNEQFF. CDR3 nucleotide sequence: TGTGCCAGCAGCTTCTCCTACAATGAGCAGTTCTTC.

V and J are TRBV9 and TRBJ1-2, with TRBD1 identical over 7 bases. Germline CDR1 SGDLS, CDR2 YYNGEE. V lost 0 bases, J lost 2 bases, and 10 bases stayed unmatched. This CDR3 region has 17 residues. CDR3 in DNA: TGTGCCAGCAGCGTAGAAGGACAGGTCAAACTGAACTATGGCTACACCTTC. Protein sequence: CASSVEGQVKLNYGYTF.

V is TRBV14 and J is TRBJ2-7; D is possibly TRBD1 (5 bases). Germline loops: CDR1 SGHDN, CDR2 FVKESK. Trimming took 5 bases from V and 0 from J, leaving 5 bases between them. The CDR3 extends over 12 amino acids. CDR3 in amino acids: CASSRGSYEQYF. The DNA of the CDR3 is TGTGCCAGCAGCAGGGGCTCCTACGAGCAGTACTTC. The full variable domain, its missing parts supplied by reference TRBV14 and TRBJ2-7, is EAGVTQFPSHSVIEKGQTVTLRCDPISGHDNLYWYRRVMGKEIKFLLHFVKESKQDESGMPNNRFLAERTGGTYSTLKVQPAELEDSGVYFCASSRGSYEQYFGPGTRLTVT.

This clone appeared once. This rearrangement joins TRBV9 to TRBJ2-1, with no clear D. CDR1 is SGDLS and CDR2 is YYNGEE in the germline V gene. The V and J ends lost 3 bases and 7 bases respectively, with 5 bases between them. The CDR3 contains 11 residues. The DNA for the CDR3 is TGTGCCAGCAGCGGTCTTAATGAGCAGTTCTTC. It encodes CASSGLNEQFF. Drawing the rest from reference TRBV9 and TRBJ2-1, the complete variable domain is DSGVTQTPKHLITATGQRVTLRCSPRSGDLSVYWYQQSLDQGLQFLIQYYNGEERAKGNILERFSAQQFPDLHSELNLSSLELGDSALYFCASSGLNEQFFGPGTRLTVL.

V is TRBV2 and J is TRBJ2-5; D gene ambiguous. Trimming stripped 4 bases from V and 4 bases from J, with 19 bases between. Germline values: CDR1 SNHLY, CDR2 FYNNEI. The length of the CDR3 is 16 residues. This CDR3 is CASSVPRQTTAETQYF. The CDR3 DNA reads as TGTGCCAGCAGTGTCCCAAGACAAACGACGGCAGAGACCCAGTACTTC.

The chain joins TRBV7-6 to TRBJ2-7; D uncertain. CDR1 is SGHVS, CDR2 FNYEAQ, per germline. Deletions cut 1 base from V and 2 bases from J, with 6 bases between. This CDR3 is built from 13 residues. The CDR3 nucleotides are TGTGCCAGCAGCTTAGAACAACCCTACGAGCAGTACTTC. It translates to CASSLEQPYEQYF.

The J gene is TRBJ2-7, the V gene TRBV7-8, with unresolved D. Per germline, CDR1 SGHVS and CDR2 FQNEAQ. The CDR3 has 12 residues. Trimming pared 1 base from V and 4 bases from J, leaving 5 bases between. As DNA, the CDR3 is TGTGCCAGCAGCTTAGGCGATTACGAGCAGTACTTC. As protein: CASSLGDYEQYF.

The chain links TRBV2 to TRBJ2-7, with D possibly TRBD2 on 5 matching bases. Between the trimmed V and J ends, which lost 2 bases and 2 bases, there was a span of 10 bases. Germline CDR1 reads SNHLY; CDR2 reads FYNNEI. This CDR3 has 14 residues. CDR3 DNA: TGTGCCAGCAGTGAAAGTGCGGGCCCCTACGAGCAGTACTTC. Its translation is CASSESAGPYEQYF.

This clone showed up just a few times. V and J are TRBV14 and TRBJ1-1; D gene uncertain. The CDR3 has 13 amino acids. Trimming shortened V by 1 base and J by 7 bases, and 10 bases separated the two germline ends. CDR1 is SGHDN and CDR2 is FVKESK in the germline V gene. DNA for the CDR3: TGTGCCAGCAGCCAAGTTTTGCAGAGTGAAGCTTTCTTT. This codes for CASSQVLQSEAFF.

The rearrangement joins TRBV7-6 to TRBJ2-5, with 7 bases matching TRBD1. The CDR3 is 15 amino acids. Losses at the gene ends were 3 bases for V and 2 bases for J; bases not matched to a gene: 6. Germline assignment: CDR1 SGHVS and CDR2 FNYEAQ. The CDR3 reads CASSLRVTGQETQYF. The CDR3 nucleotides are TGTGCCAGCAGCTTGCGAGTGACAGGGCAAGAGACCCAGTACTTC. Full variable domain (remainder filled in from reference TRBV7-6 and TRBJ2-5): GAGVSQSPRYKVTKRGQDVALRCDPISGHVSLYWYRQALGQGPEFLTYFNYEAQQDKSGLPNDRFSAERPEGSISTLTIQRTEQRDSAMYRCASSLRVTGQETQYFGPGTRLLVL.

This CDR3 reads CASSHRASGETQYF. Here the CDR3 DNA reads TGTGCCAGCAGTCACAGGGCCTCGGGGGAGACCCAGTACTTC. The rearrangement joins TRBV6-1 to TRBJ2-5; perhaps TRBD1 as D (6 bases). This CDR3 is built from 14 residues. The V gene's germline CDR1 is MNHNS and CDR2 SASEGT. The V and J ends lost 5 bases and 5 bases respectively, with 15 bases between them.